This T cell receptor (beta chain) was recorded in a study of cytomegalovirus exposure and HLA in healthy donors. This clone has only one observation. This table comes from immunoSEQ multiplex PCR, and its TCRdb copy is limited to in-frame clones, with some not included. The sample lists more than 250,000 clones; approximately 90% were seen once. Germline CDR1 and CDR2: MNHEY and SVGAGI. Trimming pared 7 bases from V and 2 bases from J, leaving 13 bases between. The CDR3 totals 14 residues. The chain combines TRBV6-5 with TRBJ2-3; D not resolved. Sequenced input: PBMCs. The clonotype comes from a woman in her 30s in good health and CMV-seropositive. The CDR3 region has the DNA TGTGCCAGCAATCCAGGATTTAACACAGATACGCAGTATTTT. Protein sequence: CASNPGFNTDTQYF.